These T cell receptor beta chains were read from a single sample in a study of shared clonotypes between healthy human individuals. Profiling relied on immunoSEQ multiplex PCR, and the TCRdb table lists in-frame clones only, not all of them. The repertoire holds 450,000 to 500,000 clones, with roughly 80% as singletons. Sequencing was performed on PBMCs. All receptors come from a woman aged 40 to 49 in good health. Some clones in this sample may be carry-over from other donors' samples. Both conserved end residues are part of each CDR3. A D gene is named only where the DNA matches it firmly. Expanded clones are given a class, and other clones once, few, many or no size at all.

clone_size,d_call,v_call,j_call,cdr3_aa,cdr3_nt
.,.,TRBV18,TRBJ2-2,CASSPFDSQTGELFF,TGTGCCAGCTCACCATTCGACAGCCAGACCGGGGAGCTGTTTTTT
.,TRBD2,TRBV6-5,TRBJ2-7,CASSYGGRTPYEQYF,TGTGCCAGCAGTTACGGCGGGAGGACGCCCTACGAGCAGTACTTC
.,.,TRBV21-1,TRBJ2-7,CASSRHGGEQYF,TGTGCCAGCAGCAGACACGGAGGGGAGCAGTACTTC
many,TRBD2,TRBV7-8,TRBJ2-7,CASSRGEGVGEQYF,TGTGCCAGCAGCCGGGGGGAGGGAGTGGGCGAGCAGTACTTC
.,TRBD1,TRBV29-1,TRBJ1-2,CSTQGAGGYTF,TGCAGCACACAGGGGGCGGGTGGCTACACCTTC
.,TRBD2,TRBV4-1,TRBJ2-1,CASSQPTGTSGTNEQFF,TGCGCCAGCAGCCAACCAACCGGGACTAGCGGTACCAATGAGCAGTTCTTC
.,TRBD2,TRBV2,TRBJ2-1,CASSGGLADEGEQFF,TGTGCCAGCAGTGGGGGACTAGCGGACGAAGGGGAGCAGTTCTTC
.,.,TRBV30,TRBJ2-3,CAWSAGYRVNTDTQYF,TGTGCCTGGAGTGCAGGGTACAGGGTCAACACAGATACGCAGTATTTT
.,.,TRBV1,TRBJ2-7,CTSSHKLITAHYEQYF,TGCACCAGCAGCCACAAGCTTATAACTGCCCACTACGAGCAGTACTTC
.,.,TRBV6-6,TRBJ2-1,CASSYSSSVDNEQFF,TGTGCCAGCAGTTACTCGTCTAGCGTTGACAATGAGCAGTTCTTC
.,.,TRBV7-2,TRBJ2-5,CASSLNAGGGETQYF,TGTGCCAGCAGCTTAAATGCCGGGGGTGGGGAGACCCAGTACTTC
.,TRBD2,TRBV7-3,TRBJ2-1,CASRGTSGYNEQFF,TGTGCCAGCAGGGGGACTAGCGGCTACAATGAGCAGTTCTTC
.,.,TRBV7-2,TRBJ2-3,CASSLGHGAGRTDTQYF,TGTGCTAGCAGCTTAGGTCACGGAGCGGGTAGAACAGATACTCAGTATTTT
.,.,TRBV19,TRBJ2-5,CASSIAAQGTQYF,TGTGCCAGTAGTATAGCGGCCCAGGGGACCCAGTACTTC
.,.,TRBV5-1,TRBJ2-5,CASSLGGVRETQYF,TGCGCCAGCAGCTTAGGCGGGGTACGGGAGACCCAGTACTTC
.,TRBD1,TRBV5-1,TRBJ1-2,CASSLSPGQGYGYTF,TGCGCCAGCAGCTTGTCTCCGGGACAGGGGTATGGCTACACCTTC